Each of the 3 T cell receptor beta chains below was sequenced from the same sample in a study of cytomegalovirus exposure and HLA in healthy donors (dated by TCRdb to between 2016 and 2019). Libraries were constructed by the immunoSEQ multiplex PCR assay. A mixture of 60 forward primers for TCR Vbeta segments and 13 reverse primers for TCR Jbeta segments was used in the multiplex PCR. Held by TCRdb, this immuneACCESS table contains in-frame sequences only and omits some clones. Under half of the omission traces to an unresolved V gene where checked; the cause of the rest is unknown. The sample includes 110,000 or so clones, with about 78% observed a single time. Approximately 5% of the sample comes from the top ten. What was sequenced was PBMCs. The origin of the receptors is a woman aged 25 to 45 in good health and CMV-seropositive.

The CDR3 spells CASSIAGLQETQYF. The CDR3, as DNA: TGCGCCAGCAGCATAGCGGGCCTCCAAGAGACCCAGTACTTC. The chain uses TRBV5-1 and TRBJ2-5, with 7 bases matching TRBD2. Germline loops: CDR1 SGHRS, CDR2 YFSETQ. J lost 1 base, V lost 4 bases, and 4 bases had no gene match. The length of the CDR3 is 14 residues.

V is TRBV18 and J is TRBJ2-3; perhaps TRBD1 as D (6 bases). This CDR3 has 17 residues. Germline CDR1 KGHSH, CDR2 LQKENI. Trimming removed 3 bases from V and 2 bases from J, with 18 bases in between. The CDR3 nucleotides read TGTGCCAGCTCACCCCCGGTAACGGGACAAGACACAGATACGCAGTATTTT. Translation gives CASSPPVTGQDTDTQYF.

The genes are TRBV29-1 and TRBJ1-2, with a tentative D call TRBD1 (6 bases). This CDR3 spans 13 amino acids. V was cut by 5 bases and J by 3 bases, with 13 bases left in between. The germline V gene has CDR1 SQVTM and CDR2 ANQGSEA. CDR3 in DNA: TGCAGCGTTCGTTCAGGGGCCTACTATGGCTACACCTTC. The encoded protein is CSVRSGAYYGYTF.